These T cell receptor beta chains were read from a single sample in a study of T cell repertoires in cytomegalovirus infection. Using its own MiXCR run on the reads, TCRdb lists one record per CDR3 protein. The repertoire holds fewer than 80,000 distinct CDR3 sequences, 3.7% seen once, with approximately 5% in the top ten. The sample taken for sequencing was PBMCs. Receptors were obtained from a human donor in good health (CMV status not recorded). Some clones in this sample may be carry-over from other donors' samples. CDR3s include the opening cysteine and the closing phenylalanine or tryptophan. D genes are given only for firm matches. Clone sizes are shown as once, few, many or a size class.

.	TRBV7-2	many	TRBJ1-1	TGTGCCAGCAGCTTAATCGGCACTGAAGCTTTCTTT	CASSLIGTEAFF
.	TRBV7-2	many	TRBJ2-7	TGTGCCAGCAGTACTCCCCATACCTACGAGCAGTACTTC	CASSTPHTYEQYF
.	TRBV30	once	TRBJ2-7	TGTGCCTGGAGCGACCCCTCGTGGACAGAGCAGTACTTC	CAWSDPSWTEQYF
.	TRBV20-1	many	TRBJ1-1	TGCAGTGCCCCCGCTGGACAAGTGAACACTGAAGCTTTCTTT	CSAPAGQVNTEAFF
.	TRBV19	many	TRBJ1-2	TGTGCCAGTAGTCTTGGACAGACCTCTAACTATGGCTACACCTTC	CASSLGQTSNYGYTF
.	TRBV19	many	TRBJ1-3	TGTGCCAGTAGTACCCGGGACACCTTCTCTGGAAACACCATATATTTT	CASSTRDTFSGNTIYF
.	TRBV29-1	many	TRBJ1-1	TGCAGCGTTAACGGGAACACTGAAGCTTTCTTT	CSVNGNTEAFF
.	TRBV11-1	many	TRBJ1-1	TGTGCCAGCAGCTTAAGTCCATCGCGCCTGAACACTGAAGCTTTCTTT	CASSLSPSRLNTEAFF
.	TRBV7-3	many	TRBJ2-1	TGTGCCAGCAGCTTAAGTTCCAGCTTGAATGAGCAGTTCTTC	CASSLSSSLNEQFF
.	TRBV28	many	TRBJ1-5	TGTGCCAGCAGTGCAGGGGTGCAGCCCCAGCATTTT	CASSAGVQPQHF
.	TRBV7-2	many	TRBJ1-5	TGTGCCAGCAGCTTAAGATCGGGTCAGCCCCAGCATTTT	CASSLRSGQPQHF
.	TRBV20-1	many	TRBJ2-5	TGCAGTGCCCGAAGACCGGGACAAACCCGGCAGACCCAGTACTTC	CSARRPGQTRQTQYF
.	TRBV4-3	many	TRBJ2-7	TGCGCCAGCAGCCAGATAGGGAAGGACTACGAGCAGTACTTC	CASSQIGKDYEQYF
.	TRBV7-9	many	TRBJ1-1	TGTGCCAGCAGCTTAGGTCAGAAGTTTACTGAAGCTTTCTTT	CASSLGQKFTEAFF
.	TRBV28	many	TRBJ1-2	TGTGCCAGCAGCCCCTTTGGCCAGTCTAACTATGGCTACACCTTC	CASSPFGQSNYGYTF
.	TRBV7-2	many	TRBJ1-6	TGTGCCAGCAGCTTAGAGGGGTCCTATAATTCACCCCTCCACTTT	CASSLEGSYNSPLHF
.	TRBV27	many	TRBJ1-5	TGTGCCAGCAGTTCCTTAGCACTTGGGACCCAGCATTTT	CASSSLALGTQHF
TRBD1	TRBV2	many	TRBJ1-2	TGTGCCAGCAGCTCAACGGGACAGGGGGCATGGTATGGCTACACCTTC	CASSSTGQGAWYGYTF
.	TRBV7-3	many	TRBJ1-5	TGTGCCAGCAGCTTAAGGCAGGGCCTTAGCAATCAGCCCCAGCATTTT	CASSLRQGLSNQPQHF
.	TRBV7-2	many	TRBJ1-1	TGTGCCAGCAGCTTTGACACTGAAGCTTTCTTT	CASSFDTEAFF
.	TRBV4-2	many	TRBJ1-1	TGTGCCAGCACCCAAGAAGGCGCCGGAAACACTGAAGCTTTCTTT	CASTQEGAGNTEAFF
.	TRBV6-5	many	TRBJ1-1	TGTGCCAGCAGTCCGTGGGACGGCAAGATGAACACTGAAGCTTTCTTT	CASSPWDGKMNTEAFF
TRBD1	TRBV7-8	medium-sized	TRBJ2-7	TGTGCCAGCAGTTTAGCAGGGACAGGGGGTTGGAACGAGCAGTACTTC	CASSLAGTGGWNEQYF
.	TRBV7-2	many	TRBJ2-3	TGTGCCAGCAGCCCCTATGCCGATACGCAGTATTTT	CASSPYADTQYF
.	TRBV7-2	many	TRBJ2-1	TGTGCCAGCACGACCCTAAGCTCCTACAATGAGCAGTTCTTC	CASTTLSSYNEQFF
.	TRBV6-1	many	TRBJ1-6	TGTGCCAGCAGTGAAGTAGGGGGTTCCTATAATTCACCCCTCCACTTT	CASSEVGGSYNSPLHF
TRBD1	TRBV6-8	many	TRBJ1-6	TGTGCCAGCAGCCGGGACAGGGGACGTAACAATAATTCACCCCTCCACTTT	CASSRDRGRNNNSPLHF